These 15 T cell receptor beta chains were all obtained from the same sample, sequenced in a study of OX40 agonist ivuxolimab in advanced cancers. This table comes from immunoSEQ multiplex PCR, and its TCRdb copy is limited to in-frame clones, with some not included. The table has 98,000 or so clones, around nine tenths seen once. The sample consisted of CD4+ or CD8+ T cells sorted from blood, taken in a trial of the OX40 agonist ivuxolimab. Receptor source: an adult with an advanced solid tumor such as melanoma, head and neck, liver or kidney cancer.

The chain recombines TRBV29-1 with TRBJ2-1, with D maybe TRBD2 (6 bases). This CDR3 has 12 amino acids. CDR1 and CDR2 (germline): SQVTM, ANQGSEA. V shed 7 bases and J shed 7 bases, with 14 bases lying between them. In DNA form, the CDR3 reads TGCAGCGGTCTAGCGTGGGAAAATGAGCAGTTCTTC. Amino acids: CSGLAWENEQFF.

The chain recombines TRBV4-3 with TRBJ2-3; no definite D call. Germline assignment: CDR1 LGHNA and CDR2 YSLEER. Trimming shortened V by 0 bases and J by 2 bases, and 9 bases separated the two germline ends. The CDR3 runs to 15 residues. The CDR3 is CASSQDKRTTDTQYF. The CDR3 region has the DNA TGCGCCAGCAGCCAAGATAAGAGGACCACAGATACGCAGTATTTT.

The V gene is TRBV19, the J gene TRBJ1-4, with D unclear. CDR3 length: 12 residues. Germline-derived CDR1 and CDR2 are LNHDA and SQIVND (reference sequence). Trimming stripped 3 bases from V and 8 bases from J, with 7 bases between. This CDR3 is CASSIVPEKLFF. CDR3 coding DNA: TGTGCCAGTAGTATTGTGCCGGAAAAACTGTTTTTT.

The gene calls are TRBV7-8 and TRBJ1-2, with 7 bases that match TRBD1. In germline, CDR1 is SGHVS, CDR2 FQNEAQ. Trimming at V came to 4 bases and at J to 4 bases, leaving 6 bases not matched to a gene. CDR3 length: 14 residues. DNA for the CDR3: TGTGCCAGCAGCTCCAACAGGGGCACCTATGGCTACACCTTC. Translated, it gives CASSSNRGTYGYTF.

The gene calls are TRBV6-6 and TRBJ2-7, with 7 nucleotides matching TRBD2. With 8 bases clipped from V and 6 bases from J, the junction kept 7 bases outside the gene matches. Looked up from germline, CDR1 is MNHNY and CDR2 is SVGAGI (reference sequence). This CDR3 comprises 12 residues. The DNA of the CDR3 is TGTGCCAGCCGCGGGGGAGCCGGCGAGCAGTACTTC. This sequence encodes CASRGGAGEQYF.

The chain combines TRBV6-5 with TRBJ1-2; D not resolved. The V gene lost 7 bases and the J gene lost 3 bases, with 9 bases spanning the gap. Germline values: CDR1 MNHEY, CDR2 SVGAGI. The CDR3 extends over 12 amino acids. DNA of the CDR3: TGTGCCAGCACCCCCGGGTACTATGGCTACACCTTC. Translating gives CASTPGYYGYTF.

Only a few counts were recorded for this clone. This chain uses TRBV5-1 with TRBJ2-3, with D possibly TRBD2 on 5 matching bases. The V end was cut by 4 bases, the J end by 4 bases, with 16 bases between. The CDR3 consists of 15 residues. The germline gives CDR1 SGHRS, CDR2 YFSETQ. CDR3 coding DNA: TGCGCCAGCAGCCCCCTGGGGAGTGGGGCAGATACGCAGTATTTT. This codes for CASSPLGSGADTQYF. Variable domain in full (rest from reference TRBV5-1 and TRBJ2-3): KAGVTQTPRYLIKTRGQQVTLSCSPISGHRSVSWYQQTPGQGLQFLFEYFSETQRNKGNFPGRFSGRQFSNSRSEMNVSTLELGDSALYLCASSPLGSGADTQYFGPGTRLTVL.

V is TRBV9 and J is TRBJ2-1; tentative D call: TRBD2 (5 bases). V lost 0 bases and J lost 5, with 15 bases in between. The V gene's germline CDR1 is SGDLS and CDR2 YYNGEE. The CDR3 has 16 residues. The CDR3 protein is CASSVGASGLHNEQFF. For the CDR3, the DNA is TGTGCCAGCAGCGTAGGAGCCAGCGGACTGCACAATGAGCAGTTCTTC.

The V call is TRBV7-9, the J call TRBJ2-3, with 7 bases identical to TRBD2. In germline, CDR1 is SEHNR, CDR2 FQNEAQ (reference sequence). This CDR3 has 15 residues. With 5 bases clipped from V and 7 bases from J, the junction kept 12 bases outside the gene matches. The DNA for the CDR3 is TGTGCCAGCAGCCTACTAGGGCTAGCGGAATATACGCAGTATTTT. Translating it yields CASSLLGLAEYTQYF.

This chain uses TRBV18 with TRBJ1-1, with no clear D. The V end was cut by 0 bases, the J end by 7 bases, with 9 bases between. There are 13 residues in the CDR3. Germline lookup yields CDR1 KGHSH and CDR2 LQKENI. The DNA for the CDR3 is TGTGCCAGCTCACCACCGTTGGCTGTTGAAGCTTTCTTT. Its protein is CASSPPLAVEAFF.

The rearrangement joins TRBV2 to TRBJ1-1; no clear D. V lost 1 base and J lost 2, with 8 bases in between. Germline-derived CDR1 and CDR2 are SNHLY and FYNNEI. The CDR3 covers 14 residues. CDR3 nucleotides: TGTGCCAGCAGTGAAGAACGGATCAACACTGAAGCTTTCTTT. This gives the protein CASSEERINTEAFF.

This sequence joins TRBV7-2 and TRBJ1-5; D not resolved. Trimming shortened V by 5 bases and J by 1 base, and 12 bases separated the two germline ends. Germline-derived CDR1 and CDR2 are SGHTA and FQGNSA. The CDR3 is 15 residues long. CDR3 DNA: TGTGCCAGCAGCCCGCACGGGTTGAGCAATCAGCCCCAGCATTTT. Its translation is CASSPHGLSNQPQHF.

The chain has TRBV7-8 and TRBJ2-4; 9 bases match TRBD2. CDR1 and CDR2 (germline): SGHVS, FQNEAQ. CDR3 length: 15 amino acids. V lost 2 bases and J lost 1; bases outside the gene matches: 0. The CDR3: CASSLLAGAKNIQYF. The CDR3 DNA is TGTGCCAGCAGCTTACTAGCGGGGGCCAAAAACATTCAGTACTTC.

This clone has more than one count but fewer than ten. V is TRBV30 and J is TRBJ1-6; TRBD1 matches at 7 bases. The CDR3 is made up of 14 amino acids. Germline loops: CDR1 GTSNPN, CDR2 SVGIG (reference sequence). Losses at the gene ends were 4 bases for V and 8 bases for J; bases not matched to a gene: 8. DNA for the CDR3: TGTGCCTGGAAGATCGACAGGGTGGATTCACCCCTCCACTTT. Amino acids: CAWKIDRVDSPLHF.

V is TRBV11-2 and J is TRBJ2-7, with a tentative D call TRBD2 (6 bases). The length of the CDR3 is 14 residues. The V end lost 4 bases, the J end lost 7 bases, and 17 bases lay between the germline ends. Germline V CDR1 and CDR2: SGHAT, FQNNGV. CDR3 sequence: CASSSGVSSVEQYF. The DNA for the CDR3 is TGTGCCAGCAGCTCGGGGGTCTCTTCCGTAGAGCAGTACTTC. Complete variable domain (other parts from reference TRBV11-2 and TRBJ2-7): EAGVAQSPRYKIIEKRQSVAFWCNPISGHATLYWYQQILGQGPKLLIQFQNNGVVDDSQLPKDRFSAERLKGVDSTLKIQPAKLEDSAVYLCASSSGVSSVEQYFGPGTRLTVT.